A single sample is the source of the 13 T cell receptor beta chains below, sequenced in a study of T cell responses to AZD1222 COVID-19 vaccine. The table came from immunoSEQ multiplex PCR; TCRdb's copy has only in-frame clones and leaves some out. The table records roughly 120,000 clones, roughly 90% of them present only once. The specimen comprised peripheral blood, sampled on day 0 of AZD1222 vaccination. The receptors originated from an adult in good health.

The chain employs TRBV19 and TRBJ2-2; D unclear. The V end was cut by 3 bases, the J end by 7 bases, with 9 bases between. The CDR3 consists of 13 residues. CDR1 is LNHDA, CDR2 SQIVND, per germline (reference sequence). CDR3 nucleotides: TGTGCCAGTAGTATTGTAGGGAACGGGGAGCTGTTTTTT. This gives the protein CASSIVGNGELFF.

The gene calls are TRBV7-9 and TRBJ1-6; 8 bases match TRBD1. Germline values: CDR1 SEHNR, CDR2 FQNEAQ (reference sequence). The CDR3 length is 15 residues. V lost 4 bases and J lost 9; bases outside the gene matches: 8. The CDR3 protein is CASSSTGVGASPLHF. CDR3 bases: TGTGCCAGCAGCTCGACAGGGGTTGGCGCTTCACCCCTCCACTTT. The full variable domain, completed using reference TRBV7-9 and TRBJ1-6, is DTGVSQNPRHKITKRGQNVTFRCDPISEHNRLYWYRQTLGQGPEFLTYFQNEAQLEKSRLLSDRFSAERPKGSFSTLEIQRTEQGDSAMYLCASSSTGVGASPLHFGNGTRLTVT.

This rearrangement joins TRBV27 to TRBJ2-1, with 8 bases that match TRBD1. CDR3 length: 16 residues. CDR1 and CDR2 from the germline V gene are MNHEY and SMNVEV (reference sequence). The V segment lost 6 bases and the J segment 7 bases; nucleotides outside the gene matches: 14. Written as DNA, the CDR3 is TGTGCCAGCAGCGAGAATCGACAGGGGCTTGGGAATGAGCAGTTCTTC. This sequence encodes CASSENRQGLGNEQFF.

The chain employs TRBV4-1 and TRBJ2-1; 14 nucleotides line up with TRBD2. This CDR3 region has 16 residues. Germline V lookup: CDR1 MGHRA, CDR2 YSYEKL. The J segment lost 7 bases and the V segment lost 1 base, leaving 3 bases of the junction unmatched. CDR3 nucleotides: TGCGCCAGCAGCCAAGGGAGACTAGCGGGGGGGAATGAGCAGTTCTTC. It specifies CASSQGRLAGGNEQFF.

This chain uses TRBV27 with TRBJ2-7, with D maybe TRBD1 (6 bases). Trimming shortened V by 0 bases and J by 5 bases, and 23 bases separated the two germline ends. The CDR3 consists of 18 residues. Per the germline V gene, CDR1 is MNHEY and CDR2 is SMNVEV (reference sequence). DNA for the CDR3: TGTGCCAGCAGTTTATCGATGTCTAGGTGGGGACAAGGTGACGAGCAGTACTTC. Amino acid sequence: CASSLSMSRWGQGDEQYF.

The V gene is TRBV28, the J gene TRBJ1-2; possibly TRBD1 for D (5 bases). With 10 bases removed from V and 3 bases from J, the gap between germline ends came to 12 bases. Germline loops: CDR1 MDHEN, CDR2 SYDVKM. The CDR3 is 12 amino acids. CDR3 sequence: CAIGARHYGYTF. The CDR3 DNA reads TGTGCCATCGGGGCTCGGCACTATGGCTACACCTTC.

The CDR3 bases are TGCGCCAGCAGCTCCCAAGCTACTAGCGGGGGGGCGACCGGGGAGCTGTTTTTT. Protein sequence: CASSSQATSGGATGELFF. This rearrangement joins TRBV5-1 to TRBJ2-2, with 13 bases lining up with TRBD2. There are 18 residues in the CDR3. The V gene's germline CDR1 is SGHRS and CDR2 YFSETQ. Trimming removed 3 bases from V and 5 bases from J; junction bases left unmatched: 10. The entire variable domain, with the rest obtained from reference TRBV5-1 and TRBJ2-2, is as follows: KAGVTQTPRYLIKTRGQQVTLSCSPISGHRSVSWYQQTPGQGLQFLFEYFSETQRNKGNFPGRFSGRQFSNSRSEMNVSTLELGDSALYLCASSSQATSGGATGELFFGEGSRLTVL.

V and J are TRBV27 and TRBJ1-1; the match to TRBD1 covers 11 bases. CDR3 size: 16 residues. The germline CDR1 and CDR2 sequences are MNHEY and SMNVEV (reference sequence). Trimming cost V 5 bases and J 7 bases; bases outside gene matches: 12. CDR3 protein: CASSPPGQGGILEAFF. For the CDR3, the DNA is TGTGCCAGCAGTCCACCGGGACAGGGGGGGATACTTGAAGCTTTCTTT.

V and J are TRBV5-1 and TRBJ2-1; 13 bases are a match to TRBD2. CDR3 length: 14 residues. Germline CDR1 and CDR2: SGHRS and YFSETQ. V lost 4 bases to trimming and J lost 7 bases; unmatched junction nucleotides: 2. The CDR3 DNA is TGCGCCAGCAGCGCGACTAGCGGGGGGAATGAGCAGTTCTTC. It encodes CASSATSGGNEQFF.

CDR3: CATSEPTGRADTQYF. The CDR3, as DNA: TGTGCCACCAGTGAACCGACAGGGCGGGCAGATACGCAGTATTTT. The chain has TRBV24-1 and TRBJ2-3, with 7 bases identical to TRBD1. The germline gives CDR1 KGHDR, CDR2 SFDVKD. The V segment lost 4 bases and the J segment 4 bases; nucleotides outside the gene matches: 7. The CDR3 totals 15 residues.

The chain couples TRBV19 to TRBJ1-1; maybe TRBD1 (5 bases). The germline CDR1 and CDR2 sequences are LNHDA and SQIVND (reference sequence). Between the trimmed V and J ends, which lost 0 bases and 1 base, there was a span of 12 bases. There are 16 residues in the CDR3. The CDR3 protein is CASSIDLNRRNTEAFF. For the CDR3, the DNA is TGTGCCAGTAGTATAGATCTGAACAGGAGGAACACTGAAGCTTTCTTT.

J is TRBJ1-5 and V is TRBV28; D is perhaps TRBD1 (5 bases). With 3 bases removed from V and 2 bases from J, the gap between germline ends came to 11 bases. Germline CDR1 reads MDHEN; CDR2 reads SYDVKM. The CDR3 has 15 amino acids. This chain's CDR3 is CASSLAGVGNQPQHF. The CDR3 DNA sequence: TGTGCCAGCAGTTTGGCGGGGGTTGGCAATCAGCCCCAGCATTTT.

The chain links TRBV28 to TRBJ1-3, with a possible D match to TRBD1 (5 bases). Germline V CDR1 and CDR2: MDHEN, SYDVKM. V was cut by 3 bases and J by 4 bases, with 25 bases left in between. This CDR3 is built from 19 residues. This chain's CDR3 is CASSFKFNRRATLGNTIYF. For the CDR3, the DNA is TGTGCCAGCAGTTTTAAGTTTAACAGGAGGGCCACTCTGGGAAACACCATATATTTT.